This T cell receptor (beta chain) was recorded in a study of T cell repertoires in aging, cancer and after chemotherapy. Rearranged V-D-J TRB sequences were amplified with a mixed TRB-A/B primer pool. TCRdb reprocessed the multiplex PCR reads with MiXCR, giving one entry per CDR3 protein. The sample records about 6,200 distinct CDR3 sequences, 27% being singletons. There are a few counts of this clonotype. The template was genomic DNA from peripheral blood, not RNA. The sequenced sample was blood. The sequence derives from a human donor in good health.

The CDR3 coding sequence is TGCAGTGGAAGACACAAAACCCGGGAGGGCCACTACCCCAATGAGCAGTTCTTC. Amino acid sequence: CSGRHKTREGHYPNEQFF. The chain is built from TRBV20-1 and TRBJ2-1; TRBD2 matches at 8 bases. The junction had 23 bases not matched to a gene; V was cut back by 7 bases and J by 6 bases. Germline CDR1 reads DFQATT; CDR2 reads SNEGSKA (reference sequence). The CDR3 is 18 amino acids.